This passage covers 14 T cell receptor beta chains from one sample sequenced in a study of blood T cell repertoires in COVID-19. Data came from immunoSEQ multiplex PCR; TCRdb stores just in-frame clones and leaves some out. The sample has over 200,000 clones, 70% to 90% seen once. The specimen sequenced was peripheral blood. These receptors all stem from a man younger than 35 with active or convalescent COVID-19.

This clone has only one observation. The chain has TRBV30 and TRBJ1-5; D uncertain. Trimming removed 0 bases at V and 5 bases at J, with 5 bases between. The CDR3 loop spans 12 amino acids. In germline, CDR1 is GTSNPN, CDR2 SVGIG (reference sequence). In DNA, the CDR3 is TGTGCCTGGAGTGTTCCCGATCAGCCCCAGCATTTT. It translates to CAWSVPDQPQHF.

V is TRBV13 and J is TRBJ2-7; 12 nucleotides match TRBD2. CDR3 length equals 17 residues. Germline V gives CDR1 PRHDT, CDR2 FYEKMQ (reference sequence). V trimming: 2 bases; J trimming: 4 bases; junction bases outside the gene matches: 9. The CDR3 region is CASSLRLAGVERYEQYF. CDR3 nucleotide sequence: TGTGCCAGCAGCTTAAGACTAGCGGGAGTGGAGCGGTACGAGCAGTACTTC.

This clone was detected once. V gene TRBV11-2 combines with J gene TRBJ1-3; D unclear. The CDR3 contains 13 residues. Trimming removed 1 base from V and 8 bases from J, with 9 bases in between. Germline lookup yields CDR1 SGHAT and CDR2 FQNNGV. The CDR3 sequence: CASSLGVSDTIYF. The CDR3 DNA sequence: TGTGCCAGCAGCTTAGGCGTTTCGGACACCATATATTTT.

The gene calls are TRBV11-3 and TRBJ2-5, with D uncertain. The germline gives CDR1 SGHNT, CDR2 YENEEA. Trimming cost V 5 bases and J 5 bases, with 15 bases left between them. The CDR3 consists of 14 residues. CDR3 DNA: TGTGCCAGCAGCAGAACCCAGGATCCGGAGACCCAGTACTTC. Its protein product is CASSRTQDPETQYF.

The chain links TRBV7-8 to TRBJ1-1; D is unclear. This CDR3 contains 15 residues. V was cut by 5 bases and J by 6 bases, with 19 bases left in between. CDR1 is SGHVS, CDR2 FQNEAQ, per germline. The CDR3 loop is CASSPEGTPGSEAFF. Written as DNA, the CDR3 is TGTGCCAGCAGCCCCGAGGGAACCCCAGGTTCTGAAGCTTTCTTT. Full variable domain (missing parts from reference TRBV7-8 and TRBJ1-1): GAGVSQSPRYKVAKRGQDVALRCDPISGHVSLFWYQQALGQGPEFLTYFQNEAQLDKSGLPSDRFFAERPEGSVSTLKIQRTQQEDSAVYLCASSPEGTPGSEAFFGQGTRLTVV.

The chain has TRBV6-1 and TRBJ1-5, with D tentatively TRBD1 (6 bases). Per the germline V gene, CDR1 is MNHNS and CDR2 is SASEGT. Trimming removed 0 bases from V and 10 bases from J, with 10 bases in between. This CDR3 spans 13 amino acids. Here the CDR3 DNA reads TGTGCCAGCAGTGAAGCCCGGGACACCCCCCAGCATTTT. This translates into CASSEARDTPQHF.

This sequence joins TRBV6-5 and TRBJ1-3; perhaps TRBD1 as D (6 bases). This CDR3 has 14 residues. Germline assignment: CDR1 MNHEY and CDR2 SVGAGI. Deletions cut 7 bases from V and 4 bases from J, with 14 bases between. This CDR3 reads CASTSRGAGNTIYF. CDR3 nucleotides: TGTGCCAGCACCTCCAGGGGTGCGGGAAACACCATATATTTT.

In its sample, this clone was seen a few times. The CDR3 nucleotides read TGTGCCAGCAGGGGGGGACAGGGAGGCACTGAAGCTTTCTTT. This translates into CASRGGQGGTEAFF. The chain combines TRBV28 with TRBJ1-1; 9 positions match TRBD1. Germline V gene lookup returns CDR1 MDHEN and CDR2 SYDVKM. The V and J ends lost 6 bases and 4 bases, in that order; junction bases with no gene match: 6. The CDR3 runs to 14 residues.

This rearrangement joins TRBV4-2 to TRBJ2-1, with 7 positions matching TRBD2. V lost 1 base and J lost 4; bases outside the gene matches: 10. Germline CDR1 reads LGHNA; CDR2 reads YNFKEQ. The CDR3 loop spans 17 amino acids. CDR3 sequence: CASSQGAKRERYNEQFF. The CDR3 coding sequence is TGTGCCAGCAGCCAAGGGGCCAAGCGGGAAAGGTACAATGAGCAGTTCTTC.

The V call is TRBV5-8, the J call TRBJ2-5, with 13 bases identical to TRBD2. CDR3 length: 15 residues. Germline V gene data show CDR1 as SGHTS and CDR2 as YDEGEE. Trimming cost V 4 bases and J 2 bases; bases outside gene matches: 2. The CDR3 protein is CASSRGLAGQETQYF. As DNA, the CDR3 is TGTGCCAGCAGCCGGGGACTAGCGGGACAAGAGACCCAGTACTTC.

CDR3 loop: CASSIAESGNQPQHF. The CDR3 DNA reads as TGTGCCAGTAGTATAGCCGAGTCGGGCAATCAGCCCCAGCATTTT. The chain couples TRBV19 to TRBJ1-5; D not resolved. V lost 1 base and J lost 2, with 9 bases in between. This CDR3 comprises 15 residues. Germline-derived CDR1 and CDR2 are LNHDA and SQIVND (reference sequence).

V is TRBV12-3 or TRBV12-4 and J is TRBJ2-2, with D possibly matching TRBD2 (5 bases). CDR3 length: 13 amino acids. Trimming removed 3 bases at V and 6 bases at J, with 8 bases between. The CDR3 spells CASSFSEAGELFF. The CDR3 DNA is TGTGCCAGCAGTTTTTCGGAGGCCGGGGAGCTGTTTTTT.

This chain links TRBV5-4 with TRBJ2-5; D unclear. Germline V gives CDR1 SGHNT, CDR2 YYREEE (reference sequence). Trimming shortened V by 3 bases and J by 5 bases, and 5 bases separated the two germline ends. The CDR3 consists of 11 residues. The CDR3 region is CASSSGETQYF. The CDR3 region has the DNA TGTGCCAGCAGCTCCGGGGAGACCCAGTACTTC.

The CDR3 is CAISVAAGGPYEQYF. The CDR3 DNA sequence: TGTGCCATCAGTGTTGCAGCGGGAGGGCCTTACGAGCAGTACTTC. V and J are TRBV10-3 and TRBJ2-7; 10 bases map to TRBD2. Trimming removed 4 bases from V and 4 bases from J; junction bases left unmatched: 7. CDR1 is ENHRY and CDR2 is SYGVKD in the germline V gene. The CDR3 is 15 amino acids.